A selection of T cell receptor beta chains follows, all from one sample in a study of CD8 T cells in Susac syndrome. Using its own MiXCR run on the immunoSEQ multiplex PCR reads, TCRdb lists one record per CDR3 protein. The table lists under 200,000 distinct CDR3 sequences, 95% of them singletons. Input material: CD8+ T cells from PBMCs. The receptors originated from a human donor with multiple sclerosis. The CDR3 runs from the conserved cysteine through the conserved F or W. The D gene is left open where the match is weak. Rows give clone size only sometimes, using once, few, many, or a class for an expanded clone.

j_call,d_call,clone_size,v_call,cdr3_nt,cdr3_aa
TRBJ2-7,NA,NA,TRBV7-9,TGTGCCAGCAGCTTATGGCCGAATAGGGGTTCCTACGAGCAGTACTTC,CASSLWPNRGSYEQYF
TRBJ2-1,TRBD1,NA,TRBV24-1,TGTGCCACCGGACAGGGGAATGAGCAGTTCTTC,CATGQGNEQFF
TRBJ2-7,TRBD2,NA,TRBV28,TGTGCCAGCAGTCGAAAGACTAGCGGGAGTTACGAGCAGTACTTC,CASSRKTSGSYEQYF
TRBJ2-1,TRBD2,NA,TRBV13,TGTGCCAGCAGCTTAAATCTAGCGGGGGGGCCTTGGGAGCAGTTCTTC,CASSLNLAGGPWEQFF
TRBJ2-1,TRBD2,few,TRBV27,TGTGCCAGCAGTTTACTAGCGGGAGCATACAATGAGCAGTTCTTC,CASSLLAGAYNEQFF
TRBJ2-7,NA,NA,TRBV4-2,TGTGCCAGCAGCCAAGATCCCCTATCCTACGAGCAGTACTTC,CASSQDPLSYEQYF
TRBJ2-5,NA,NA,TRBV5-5,TGTGCCAGTAACCTCCGGGAGAGACAGTACTTC,CASNLRERQYF
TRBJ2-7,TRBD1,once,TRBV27,TGTGCCAGCAGTTTCACACAAACAGGGGGCGGCGAGCAGTACTTC,CASSFTQTGGGEQYF
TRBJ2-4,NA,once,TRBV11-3,TGTGCCAGCAGCTTGGGGGGGCAAGCGGACATTCAGTACTTC,CASSLGGQADIQYF
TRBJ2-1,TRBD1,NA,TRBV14,TGTGCCAGCAGCCCCTTTGGGCAGGGGGTTTACAATGAGCAGTTCTTC,CASSPFGQGVYNEQFF
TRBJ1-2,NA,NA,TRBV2,TGTGCCAGCTCCGACTCACCCGGCTACACCTTC,CASSDSPGYTF
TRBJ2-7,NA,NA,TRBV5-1,TGCGCCAGCAGCTTGGTTGGACAACCCTACGAGCAGTACTTC,CASSLVGQPYEQYF
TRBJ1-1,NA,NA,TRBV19,TGTGCCAGTAGTATACTGGGCTACACTGAAGCTTTCTTT,CASSILGYTEAFF
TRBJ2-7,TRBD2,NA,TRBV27,TGTGCCAGCAGTCGGACTAGCGGGGGCTACGAGCAGTACTTC,CASSRTSGGYEQYF
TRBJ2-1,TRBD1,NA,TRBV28,TGTGCCAGCAAAACAGACAGGGCTCCCGACAATGAGCAGTTCTTC,CASKTDRAPDNEQFF
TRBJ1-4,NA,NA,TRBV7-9,TGTGCCAGCAGTTCGTGGGACCGAAACGGTGAAAAACTGTTTTTT,CASSSWDRNGEKLFF